This T cell receptor beta chain is drawn from a study of blood T cell repertoires in COVID-19. Whole-study context: Acute and convalescent COVID-19 specimens originated in the United States, Italy and Spain. Nucleic acid was either cDNA or gDNA, and it came from T cells, B-cell-depleted T cells, or PBMCs.

Methods used by the authors: Estimated nucleated cell counts came from reference gene primer amplification. The protocol was immunoSEQ multiplex PCR, while the TCRdb copy is restricted to in-frame clones and leaves out a portion. From that table come the V and J calls and clone size; the DNA was used to work out D and trimming. In the table there are about 480,000 clones, around 90% of which are singletons. Germline CDR1 KGHDR, CDR2 SFDVKD. V lost 3 bases, J lost 5 bases, and 6 bases stayed unmatched. The CDR3 consists of 17 residues. The Seattle patients, enrolled during active infection, were followed longitudinally.

Sequencing was carried out using peripheral blood. The sequence came from a woman aged 50 to 65 with COVID-19, enrolled during active disease. This chain joins TRBV24-1 and TRBJ2-1; the match to TRBD2 covers 13 bases. The chain's CDR3 is CATSDPTGLAGHNEQFF. The CDR3 DNA reads TGTGCCACCAGTGATCCCACGGGACTAGCGGGACACAATGAGCAGTTCTTC.